One T cell receptor (beta chain) is described in this entry. Its binding antigen is unknown. Per-base qualities were not stored, and no clone one base away is much larger. Naive and memory CD4+ T cells were separated from cryopreserved PBMCs through CD4 enrichment, which was followed by EasySep naive CD4+ T cell enrichment. Sorted naive or memory CD4+ T cells (about 10^5) were cultured 1:1 with T cell-depleted PBMCs and CEF peptides for nine to eleven days. Triplicate replicate wells were generally used for each peptide culture condition. PBMCs were isolated from leukapheresis product or whole blood by Ficoll-Paque PLUS gradient centrifugation. The PBMCs went either fresh into the expansion assay or into cryopreservation at -140 degrees C. The QIAamp Micro DNA Kit was used to extract genomic DNA from the CD4+ T cells. This sample stems from a study of CD4 T cells in relation to SARS-CoV-2 and coronaviruses (TCRdb year 2021). Concerning the study at large: The ViraFEST assay cultured PBMCs with antigen for under 11 days, then sequenced TCR beta CDR3s to find antigen-specific clonal expansions. Of the roughly 12 convalescent patients, 8 were male and 4 were female, and two of the subjects were Hispanic. For other donors in the study, expansion assays were sequenced with a different, Illumina-based TCR-beta assay. Across all 12 patients in the full convalescent cohort, ages ranged from about 20 to 80 years, with a median of 38. Memory CD4+ T cell crossreactivity between SARS-CoV-2 and common cold coronavirus spike proteins was assessed at the TCR clonotype level in the study. Patient-derived lymphoblastoid cell lines were used to map the HLA restriction of shared crossreactive spike epitopes. The Adaptive Biotechnologies TCR-sequencing kit was used for samples from a few pre-COVID donors and for the naive versus memory experiments, whereas the other data were Illumina-based.

CEF-cultured naive and memory CD4+ T cell DNA received survey-level immunoSEQ TCR-beta sequencing. The authors processed their data as follows. During preprocessing, nonproductive sequences were removed, as were CDR3s that did not start with C, did not end with F or W, or were shorter than 7 amino acids. Antigen-specific clonotypes were called with the MANAFEST web app on the basis of expansion relative to the reference and to other culture wells. A clone was considered positive if significant expansion relative to the reference culture was observed in 2 of 3 replicate wells at an FDR below 0.05. A further requirement for positive clones was significant expansion compared with all other tandem wells, along with an odds ratio above 5. Cultured and uncultured naive and memory CD4+ repertoires were searched for previously identified spike- and CEF-reactive CDR3s. CDR3 homology was measured as pairwise Levenshtein distance, computed with the stringdist R package after trimming three terminal residues from each end. This immuneACCESS table, as held by TCRdb, lists in-frame sequences with V and J called but not all clones. Of the missing ones, under half trace to an unresolved V gene in checked studies; the others have no known cause. V and J calls and clone size are those listed in that table; D and trimming were worked out from the DNA. This sample holds tens of thousands of clones; more than 60% were observed only once. About a fifth of the sample lies in the top ten.

The paper's findings and limits, for the study overall: Because the crossreactivity analysis focused on spike protein, crossreactivity against other viral proteins was not assessed. Sequencing of naive versus memory cells indicated that the assay detects memory recall responses, not primary responses primed during culture. Significantly weaker SARS-CoV-2-driven expansion was shown by crossreactive clones than by monoreactive clones, consistent with antigenic imprinting. About 60% of donors had memory CD4+ clonotypes that crossrecognized SARS-CoV-2 and at least one common cold coronavirus spike. The study was limited by small numbers of patients and tested TCRs. Pre-pandemic and post-infection samples were not both contributed by any donor, so tracing of the source of pre-existing responses was limited.

Including the terminal cysteine and phenylalanine, the CDR3 comprises 14 residues. Kept here is only the CDR3 DNA, which spans 42 bases and is read in frame from base 1. Cut back by 4 bases and 0 bases, the V and J ends lie 7 bases apart. Sequences SQVTM (CDR1) and ANQGSEA (CDR2) are obtained from the germline V gene. Recombination connected TRBV29-1 to TRBJ2-6, with no confident D gene call. The sample taken for sequencing was memory CD4+ T cells from PBMCs, cultured in vitro. The intended sense of this specimen's cell subset or site label: memory (non-naive) CD4+ T cells. The clonotype originates from an adult with COVID-19. The CDR3 amino acid sequence is: CSVGVVSGANVLTF. The nucleotide sequence reads as follows: TGCAGCGTTGGGGTTGTCTCTGGGGCCAACGTCCTGACTTTC.